The sample holds many counts of the clone carrying this TCR beta chain. These data come from a study of read filtering for tumor transcriptome and immune sequencing. Study-wide background: Among patients, approximately 16 were male and some 15 female, aged about 47 to 85 (mean about 70).

V was shortened by 2 bases and J by 6 bases, with 13 bases between the two germline ends. The germline gives CDR1 SGHRS, CDR2 YFSETQ. This CDR3 is built from 14 residues. Molecular barcoded adaptors covering alpha/delta and beta/gamma chains were used on roughly 400 ng RNA. MiXCR, run by TCRdb on the reads, gives a single entry per CDR3 protein. The data show under 80,000 distinct CDR3 sequences, under 20% seen once. This clonotype originated in a donor at least 40 years old with multiple myeloma. The material sequenced was a population of CD138-negative cells sorted from bone marrow. The chain is built from TRBV5-1 and TRBJ2-3; D is possibly TRBD1 (5 bases). CDR3 DNA sequence: TGCGCCAGCAGCTTCGGGCAGGGTATCGATACGCAGTATTTT. As protein: CASSFGQGIDTQYF. The entire variable domain, with the rest obtained from reference TRBV5-1 and TRBJ2-3, is as follows: KAGVTQTPRYLIKTRGQQVTLSCSPISGHRSVSWYQQTPGQGLQFLFEYFSETQRNKGNFPGRFSGRQFSNSRSEMNVSTLELGDSALYLCASSFGQGIDTQYFGPGTRLTVL.